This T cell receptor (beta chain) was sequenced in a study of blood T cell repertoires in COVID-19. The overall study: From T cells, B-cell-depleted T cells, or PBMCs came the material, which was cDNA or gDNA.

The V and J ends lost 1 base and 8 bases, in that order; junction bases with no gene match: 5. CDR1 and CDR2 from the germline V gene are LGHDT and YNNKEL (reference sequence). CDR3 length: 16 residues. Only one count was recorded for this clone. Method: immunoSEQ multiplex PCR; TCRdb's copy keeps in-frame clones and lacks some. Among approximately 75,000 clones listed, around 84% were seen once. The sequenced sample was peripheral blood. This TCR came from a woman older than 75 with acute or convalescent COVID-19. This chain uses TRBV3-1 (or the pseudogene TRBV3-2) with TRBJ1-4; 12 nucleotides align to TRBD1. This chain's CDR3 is CASSQVGTGGREKLFF. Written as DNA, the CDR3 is TGTGCCAGCAGCCAAGTGGGGACAGGGGGCAGGGAAAAACTGTTTTTT.